The clone carrying this TCR beta chain counts as medium-sized (0.01 to 0.1%). Its target is unknown. Template was genomic DNA; TCR beta CDR3 amplified in two multiplex PCR rounds. With primers specific to each TRBV and TRBJ gene, the first-round PCR was performed. TCRdb re-called the multiplex PCR reads with MiXCR, one entry per CDR3 protein. Counted here are fewer than 20,000 distinct CDR3 sequences, approximately 15% occurring once; the ten biggest clones make up 38%. The data derive from a study of prognosis after radiotherapy for stage I lung cancer. On the study more broadly: Under 15 cases involved newly diagnosed primary stage I lung tumors, and roughly 5 involved oligometastatic NSCLC subsequent to surgical resection of the primary tumor. With stereotactic body radiotherapy, no patient received any concurrent therapy.

General study findings and limits: Tumor-specific reactivity of the expanded TCR clones remained undetermined.

The sample in question was PBMCs, obtained before or after stereotactic body radiation therapy (not recorded which). The receptor comes from a donor over 45 with non-small cell lung cancer.

The CDR3 is CSARDPSSYNSPLHF. Written as DNA, the CDR3 is TGCAGTGCTAGGGACCCGAGCTCCTATAATTCACCCCTCCACTTT. The chain is built from TRBV20-1 and TRBJ1-6; D uncertain. In germline, CDR1 is DFQATT, CDR2 SNEGSKA (reference sequence). The CDR3 is made up of 15 amino acids. Trimming stripped 3 bases from V and 0 bases from J, with 9 bases between.